The 2 T cell receptor beta chains in this list originate from one sample, sequenced in a study of CD4 T cell repertoires in COVID-19. The protocol was immunoSEQ multiplex PCR, while the TCRdb copy is restricted to in-frame clones and leaves out a portion. The table includes several thousand clones, 84% detected once. These memory T cells were uncultured and sequenced directly after ex vivo isolation. This specimen consisted of effector memory CD4+ T cells from blood, obtained before the COVID-19 pandemic. These receptors all stem from a human donor who had COVID-19.

The genes are TRBV6-1 and TRBJ1-2; D is undetermined. The CDR3 totals 14 residues. Trimming removed 3 bases from V and 4 bases from J, with 12 bases in between. Germline loops: CDR1 MNHNS, CDR2 SASEGT. CDR3 residues: CASSESPDFYGYTF. CDR3 DNA: TGTGCCAGCAGTGAGTCTCCAGACTTCTATGGCTACACCTTC.

There are a few counts of this clone. This chain joins TRBV6-1 and TRBJ1-1; possible D gene TRBD1, 5 bases. Germline V gene lookup returns CDR1 MNHNS and CDR2 SASEGT. V lost 2 bases and J 2 bases, leaving 9 bases between the germline ends. The CDR3 is made up of 14 amino acids. CDR3 in amino acids: CASSESRGNTEAFF. The DNA for the CDR3 is TGTGCCAGCAGTGAATCAAGGGGAAACACTGAAGCTTTCTTT.